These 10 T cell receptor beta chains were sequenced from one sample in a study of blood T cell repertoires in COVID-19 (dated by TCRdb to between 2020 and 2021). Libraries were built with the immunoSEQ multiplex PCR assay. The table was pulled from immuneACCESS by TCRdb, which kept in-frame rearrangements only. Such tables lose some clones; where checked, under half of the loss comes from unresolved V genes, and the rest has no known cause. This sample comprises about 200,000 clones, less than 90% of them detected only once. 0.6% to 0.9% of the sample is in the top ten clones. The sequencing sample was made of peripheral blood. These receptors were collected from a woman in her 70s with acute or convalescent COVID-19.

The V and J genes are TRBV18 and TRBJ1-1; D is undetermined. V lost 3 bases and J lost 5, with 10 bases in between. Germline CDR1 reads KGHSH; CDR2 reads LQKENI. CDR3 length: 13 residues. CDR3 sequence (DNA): TGTGCCAGCTCACCGGCCGTCCAGACTGAAGCTTTCTTT. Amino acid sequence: CASSPAVQTEAFF.

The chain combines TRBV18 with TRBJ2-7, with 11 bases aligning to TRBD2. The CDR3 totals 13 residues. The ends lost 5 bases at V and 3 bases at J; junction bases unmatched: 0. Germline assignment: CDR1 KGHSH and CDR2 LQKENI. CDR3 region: CASSTSGSYEQYF. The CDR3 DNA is TGTGCCAGCTCAACTAGCGGGAGCTACGAGCAGTACTTC.

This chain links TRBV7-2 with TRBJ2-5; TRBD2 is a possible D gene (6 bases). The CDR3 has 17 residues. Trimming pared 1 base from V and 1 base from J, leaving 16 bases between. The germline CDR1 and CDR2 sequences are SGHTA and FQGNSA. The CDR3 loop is CASSLGPPYSGQETQYF. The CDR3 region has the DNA TGTGCCAGCAGCTTAGGTCCCCCCTATAGCGGCCAAGAGACCCAGTACTTC. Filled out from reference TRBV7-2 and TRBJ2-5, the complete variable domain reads GAGVSQSPSNKVTEKGKDVELRCDPISGHTALYWYRQSLGQGLEFLIYFQGNSAPDKSGLPSDRFSAERTGGSVSTLTIQRTQQEDSAVYLCASSLGPPYSGQETQYFGPGTRLLVL.

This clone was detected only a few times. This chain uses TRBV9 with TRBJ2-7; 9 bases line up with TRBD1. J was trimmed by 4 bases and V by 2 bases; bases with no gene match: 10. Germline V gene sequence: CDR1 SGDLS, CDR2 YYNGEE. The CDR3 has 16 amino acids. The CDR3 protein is CASSVTGGSPTYEQYF. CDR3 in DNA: TGTGCCAGCAGCGTTACAGGGGGCTCTCCTACTTACGAGCAGTACTTC. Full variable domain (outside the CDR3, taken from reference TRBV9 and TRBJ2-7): DSGVTQTPKHLITATGQRVTLRCSPRSGDLSVYWYQQSLDQGLQFLIQYYNGEERAKGNILERFSAQQFPDLHSELNLSSLELGDSALYFCASSVTGGSPTYEQYFGPGTRLTVT.

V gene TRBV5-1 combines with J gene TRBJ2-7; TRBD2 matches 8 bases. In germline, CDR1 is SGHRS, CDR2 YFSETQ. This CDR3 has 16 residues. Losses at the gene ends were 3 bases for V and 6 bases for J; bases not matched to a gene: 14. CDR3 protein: CASSYYQAGARGEQYF. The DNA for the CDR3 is TGCGCCAGCAGCTATTATCAAGCGGGAGCTAGAGGCGAGCAGTACTTC.

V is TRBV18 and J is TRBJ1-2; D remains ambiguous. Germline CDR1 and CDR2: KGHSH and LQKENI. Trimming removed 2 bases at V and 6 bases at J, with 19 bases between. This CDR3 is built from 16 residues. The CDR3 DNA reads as TGTGCCAGCTCACCATCAAGAGAGGGTTGGAGGGATGGCTACACCTTC. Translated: CASSPSREGWRDGYTF.

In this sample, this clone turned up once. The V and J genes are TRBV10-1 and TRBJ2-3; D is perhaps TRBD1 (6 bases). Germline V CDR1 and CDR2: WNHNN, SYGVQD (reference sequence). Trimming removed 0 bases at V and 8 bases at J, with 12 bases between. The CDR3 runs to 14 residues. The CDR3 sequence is CASSESKGGSTQYF. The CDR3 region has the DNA TGCGCCAGCAGTGAGTCAAAAGGGGGTAGTACGCAGTATTTT.

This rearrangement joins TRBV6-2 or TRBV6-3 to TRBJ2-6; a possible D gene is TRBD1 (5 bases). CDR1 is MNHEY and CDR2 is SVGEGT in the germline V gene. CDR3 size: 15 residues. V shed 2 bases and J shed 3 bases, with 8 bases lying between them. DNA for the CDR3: TGTGCCAGCAGTTACGCAAGGGGTGGGGCCAACGTCCTGACTTTC. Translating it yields CASSYARGGANVLTF.

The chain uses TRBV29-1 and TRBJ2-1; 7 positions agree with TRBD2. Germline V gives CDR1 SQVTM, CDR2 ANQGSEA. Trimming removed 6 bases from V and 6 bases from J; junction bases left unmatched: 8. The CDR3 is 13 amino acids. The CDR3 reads CSVTPSGVNEQFF. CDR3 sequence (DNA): TGCAGCGTGACCCCTAGCGGCGTCAATGAGCAGTTCTTC.

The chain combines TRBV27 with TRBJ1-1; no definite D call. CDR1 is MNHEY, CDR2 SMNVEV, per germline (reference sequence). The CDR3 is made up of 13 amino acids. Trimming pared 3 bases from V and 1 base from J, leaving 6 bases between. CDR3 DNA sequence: TGTGCCAGCAGTTTTATTAGGAACACTGAAGCTTTCTTT. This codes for CASSFIRNTEAFF.